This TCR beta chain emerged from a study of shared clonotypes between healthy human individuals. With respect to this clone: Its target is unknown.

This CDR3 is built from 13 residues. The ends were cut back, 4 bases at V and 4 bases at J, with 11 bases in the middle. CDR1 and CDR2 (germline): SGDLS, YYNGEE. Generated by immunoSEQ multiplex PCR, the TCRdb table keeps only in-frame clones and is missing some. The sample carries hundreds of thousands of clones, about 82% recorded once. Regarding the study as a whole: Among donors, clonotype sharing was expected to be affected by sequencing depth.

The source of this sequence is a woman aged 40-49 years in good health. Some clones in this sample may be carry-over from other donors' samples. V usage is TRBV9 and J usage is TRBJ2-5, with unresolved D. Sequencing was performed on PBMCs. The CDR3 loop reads CASSMAPGETQYF. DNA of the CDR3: TGTGCCAGCAGCATGGCTCCCGGAGAGACCCAGTACTTC. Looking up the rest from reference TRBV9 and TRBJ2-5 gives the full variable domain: DSGVTQTPKHLITATGQRVTLRCSPRSGDLSVYWYQQSLDQGLQFLIQYYNGEERAKGNILERFSAQQFPDLHSELNLSSLELGDSALYFCASSMAPGETQYFGPGTRLLVL.